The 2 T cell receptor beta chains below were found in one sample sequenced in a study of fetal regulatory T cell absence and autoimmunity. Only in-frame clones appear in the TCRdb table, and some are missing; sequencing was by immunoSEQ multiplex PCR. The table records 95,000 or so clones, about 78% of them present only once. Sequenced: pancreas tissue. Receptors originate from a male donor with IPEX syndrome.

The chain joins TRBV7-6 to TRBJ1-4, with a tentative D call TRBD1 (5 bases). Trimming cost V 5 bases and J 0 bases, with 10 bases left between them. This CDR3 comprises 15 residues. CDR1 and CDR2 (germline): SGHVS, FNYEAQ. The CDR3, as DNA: TGTGCCAGCAGCCGGACACGTTCAACTAATGAAAAACTGTTTTTT. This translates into CASSRTRSTNEKLFF. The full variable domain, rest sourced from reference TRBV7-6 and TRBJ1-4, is GAGVSQSPRYKVTKRGQDVALRCDPISGHVSLYWYRQALGQGPEFLTYFNYEAQQDKSGLPNDRFSAERPEGSISTLTIQRTEQRDSAMYRCASSRTRSTNEKLFFGSGTQLSVL.

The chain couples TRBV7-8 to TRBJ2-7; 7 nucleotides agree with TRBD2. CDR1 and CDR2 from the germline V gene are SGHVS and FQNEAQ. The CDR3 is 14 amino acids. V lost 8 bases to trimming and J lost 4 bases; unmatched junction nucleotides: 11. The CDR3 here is CASSWAGAWYEQYF. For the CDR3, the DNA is TGTGCCAGCTCATGGGCGGGAGCTTGGTACGAGCAGTACTTC.